Listed below are T cell receptor beta chains from one sample, sequenced in a study of T cell repertoires in ileal Crohn's disease. Only in-frame clones appear in the TCRdb table, and some are missing; sequencing was by immunoSEQ multiplex PCR. The sample includes about 14,000 clones, 82% of them seen just once. The sequencing sample was made of ileal tissue. Every receptor here comes from an adult with Crohn's disease. The CDR3 runs from the conserved cysteine through the conserved F or W. The order of the fields is J gene, D gene, V gene, clone size, CDR3 DNA, CDR3 protein. D genes are given only for firm matches. The size entry is marked missing in some rows and otherwise reads once, few, many or a size class.

j_call: TRBJ1-2; d_call: NA; v_call: TRBV7-2; clone_size: few; cdr3_nt: TGTGCCAGCAGCTTTAGACGGGGAGGCTACACCTTC; cdr3_aa: CASSFRRGGYTF
j_call: TRBJ2-6; d_call: TRBD1; v_call: TRBV7-3; clone_size: NA; cdr3_nt: TGTGCCAGCAGCCCCCGGGACAGGGTATCTGGGGCCAACGTCCTGACTTTC; cdr3_aa: CASSPRDRVSGANVLTF
j_call: TRBJ2-7; d_call: NA; v_call: TRBV18; clone_size: NA; cdr3_nt: TGTGCCAGCTCACGTGGGGAGGCCGAGCAGTACTTC; cdr3_aa: CASSRGEAEQYF
j_call: TRBJ2-7; d_call: TRBD1; v_call: TRBV19; clone_size: NA; cdr3_nt: TGTGCCAGTATGGGGGGGACAGGGGGCCCCTACGACGAGCAGTACTTC; cdr3_aa: CASMGGTGGPYDEQYF
j_call: TRBJ2-2; d_call: TRBD1; v_call: TRBV4-1; clone_size: NA; cdr3_nt: TGCGCCAGCAGCCAAGAGACAGGGGTGAACACCGGGGAGCTGTTTTTT; cdr3_aa: CASSQETGVNTGELFF
j_call: TRBJ2-2; d_call: TRBD2; v_call: TRBV7-2; clone_size: NA; cdr3_nt: TGTGCCAGCAGCCCTAAAAGCGGGGGGGGCCTATTCGACACCGGGGAGCTGTTTTTT; cdr3_aa: CASSPKSGGGLFDTGELFF
j_call: TRBJ1-1; d_call: NA; v_call: TRBV7-3; clone_size: NA; cdr3_nt: TGTGCCAGCAGCGTTATCTCCGGGGATAGGACTGAAGCTTTCTTT; cdr3_aa: CASSVISGDRTEAFF
j_call: TRBJ1-2; d_call: TRBD1; v_call: TRBV29-1; clone_size: once; cdr3_nt: TGCAGCGTTGTGCCAGGGGGGCCCTATGGCTACACCTTC; cdr3_aa: CSVVPGGPYGYTF
j_call: TRBJ2-3; d_call: TRBD2; v_call: TRBV6-1; clone_size: NA; cdr3_nt: TGTGCCAGCAGTGAAAATCGGGGGGGTTGGACAGATACGCAGTATTTT; cdr3_aa: CASSENRGGWTDTQYF
j_call: TRBJ1-1; d_call: NA; v_call: TRBV14; clone_size: NA; cdr3_nt: TGTGCCAGCAGCCAACACCTCGGGGAAGCGAGCACTGAAGCTTTCTTT; cdr3_aa: CASSQHLGEASTEAFF